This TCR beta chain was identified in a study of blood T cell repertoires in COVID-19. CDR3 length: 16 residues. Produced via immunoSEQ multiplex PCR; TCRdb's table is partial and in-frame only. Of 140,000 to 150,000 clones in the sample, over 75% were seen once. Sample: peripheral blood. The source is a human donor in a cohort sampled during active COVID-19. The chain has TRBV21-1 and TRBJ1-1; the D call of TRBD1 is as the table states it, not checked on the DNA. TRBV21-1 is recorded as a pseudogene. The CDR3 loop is CASGTSDREKNTEAFF. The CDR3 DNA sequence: TGTGCCAGCGGGACCTCGGACAGGGAAAAGAACACTGAAGCTTTCTTT.